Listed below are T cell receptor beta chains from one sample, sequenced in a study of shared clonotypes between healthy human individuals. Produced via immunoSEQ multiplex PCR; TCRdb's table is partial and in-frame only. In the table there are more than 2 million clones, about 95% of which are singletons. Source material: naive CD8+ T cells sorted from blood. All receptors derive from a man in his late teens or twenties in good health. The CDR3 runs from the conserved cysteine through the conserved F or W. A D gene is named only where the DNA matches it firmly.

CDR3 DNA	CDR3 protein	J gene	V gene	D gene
TGTGCCTGGAGTTTCCGACAGTTCCAAGAGACCCAGTACTTC	CAWSFRQFQETQYF	TRBJ2-5	TRBV30	.
TGTGCCAGCAGTGCGGGGACAGGGGGCGATGGCTACACCTTC	CASSAGTGGDGYTF	TRBJ1-2	TRBV27	TRBD1
TGTGCCAGCAGCTTAGAACCTGGACTAGCGGCAGTATACGAGCAGTACTTC	CASSLEPGLAAVYEQYF	TRBJ2-7	TRBV7-8	TRBD2
TGTGCCTGGGCCTTGGTGGGACTTGGAGAGACCCAGTACTTC	CAWALVGLGETQYF	TRBJ2-5	TRBV30	.
TGTGCCAGCAGCCTCGGGCGGGATCGTGTGGGTGGCTACACCTTC	CASSLGRDRVGGYTF	TRBJ1-2	TRBV7-9	.
TGTGCCAGCAGGCAAGGGACAGGGAGATCTGACACTGAAGCTTTCTTT	CASRQGTGRSDTEAFF	TRBJ1-1	TRBV27	TRBD1
TGTGCCAGCTACCACGCACTTAGGGATGGCTACACCTTC	CASYHALRDGYTF	TRBJ1-2	TRBV2	.
TGTGCCAGCAGTACCGTGACTAGCGGGAGACCCTACGAGCAGTACTTC	CASSTVTSGRPYEQYF	TRBJ2-7	TRBV6-6	TRBD2
TGTGCTAGCAGCTTAGGGACAGGGAGCACAGATACGCAGTATTTT	CASSLGTGSTDTQYF	TRBJ2-3	TRBV7-7	TRBD1
TGTGCCAGCAGTCAACAAAGGCGGGGGGCGAGCGAGCAGTACTTC	CASSQQRRGASEQYF	TRBJ2-7	TRBV11-3	TRBD2
TGTGCCAGCAGCTCAAAGCGGGAGGGACGTTACGAGCAGTACTTC	CASSSKREGRYEQYF	TRBJ2-7	TRBV13	TRBD2
TGTGCCAGCAGTTTTAGGGGCATACTTGGAAACACCATATATTTT	CASSFRGILGNTIYF	TRBJ1-3	TRBV28	.
TGTGCCGCTGACTGGGGCTCCTACAATGAGCAGTTCTTC	CAADWGSYNEQFF	TRBJ2-1	TRBV30	.
TGTGCCAGCAGTTTTTTGTTTACTAGCACAGATACGCAGTATTTT	CASSFLFTSTDTQYF	TRBJ2-3	TRBV27	.